This T cell receptor (beta chain) was documented in a study of T cell clonality in common variable immunodeficiency. CDR3 length: 17 amino acids. Germline CDR1 and CDR2: DFQATT and SNEGSKA (reference sequence). The V end lost 6 bases, the J end lost 0 bases, and 18 bases lay between the germline ends. Ten or more counts support this clone. Its antigen is not identified. Coverage ceases 3 residues before the CDR3 finishes, and the germline J gene fills in the end. Study-wide results and limits: Common variable immunodeficiency TCR beta sequences reportedly had fewer deletions and N-nucleotide insertions. Shared TCRbeta clones were fewer between CVID subjects than controls.

This table comes from immunoSEQ multiplex PCR, and its TCRdb copy is limited to in-frame clones, with some not included. This sample has 50,000 or so clones, each found more than once. The rearrangement joins TRBV20-1 to TRBJ2-6, with D tentatively TRBD2 (7 bases). Sequencing input: peripheral blood mononuclear cells. The clonotype comes from a person aged 18-69 years in good health. CDR3 DNA, as far as it was read: TGCAGTGCCATATCAGGGAGGGGGACCTCTGGGGCCAACGTC. As protein: CSAISGRGTSGANV. The full CDR3 sequence reads CSAISGRGTSGANVLTF.